This T cell receptor (beta chain) was sequenced during a study of T cells after yellow fever vaccination (dated by TCRdb to between 2017 and 2020). Regarding the research as a whole: The SMART-Seq v4 Ultra Low Input RNA kit was used to prepare libraries from fractions with low cell numbers. To follow T-cell clones before and after both primary and booster YFV17D yellow fever vaccination, bulk TCR alpha and beta repertoires underwent longitudinal sequencing. The cohort comprised two healthy male donors, one aged 18 to 29 and one aged 30 to 40 years. Bulk PBMC replicates and cell subsets were isolated from blood drawn at multiple timepoints before and after both primary and secondary immunization. Summary of the overall study and its limitations: Because only a couple of donors were included in the study, the extent to which the findings can be generalized is limited. Computational filtering was required because FACS-sorted repertoires could contain abundant contaminating clonotypes from the bulk population. A small share of clonotypes occurred in both CD4 and CD8 compartments, likely arising from convergent recombination. After the booster, most of the clones that had expanded following primary vaccination were detected again (roughly 97% of CD4 and around 88% of CD8), which suggests that memory was broadly maintained. The secondary T-cell response was weaker than the primary response but faster, peaking on day 5 instead of day 15.

This clonotype was observed at least ten times. The antigen it binds to is not known. Per-base qualities were not stored, and no clone one base away is much larger. The treatment or condition label here, explained by the study, means: live attenuated yellow fever vaccine strain. At each blood-draw timepoint, two biological replicates of bulk PBMCs were obtained. PBMCs were isolated from peripheral blood using a standard Ficoll-Paque protocol. RNA was extracted with TriZol from bulk PBMCs, CD4 and CD8 fractions, and dextramer-positive and dextramer-negative fractions. Sequencing was performed on an Illumina NovaSeq 6000. TCR cDNA was synthesized by 5'RACE template switching, which introduced a universal primer site and unique molecular identifiers. Priming for cDNA synthesis came from both the TCR alpha and TCR beta constant segments. Library amplification used two PCR steps, and the second PCR step added sample barcodes and sequencing adapters. Sequencing of libraries was performed on Illumina HiSeq 2500 (2x100 bp) or NovaSeq (2x150 bp). Turning to the authors' computational methods: MIGEC handled demultiplexing of reads and collapsing into UMI consensus sequences, while MiXCR performed V(D)J alignment. Clonotypes responding to the vaccine were identified with edgeR on replicate PBMC samples, with the criteria of FDR below 0.01 and a log2 fold change above 5 up to day 15. CD4 or CD8 identity was assigned to each bulk clonotype according to whether the clonotype was present at higher abundance in the sequenced CD4 repertoire or the sequenced CD8 repertoire. Using fastp at Q25 and MiXCR, TCRdb reprocessed the public reads and kept productive beta chains. Duplicate CDR3 protein sequences are folded into a single record with the most common DNA and genes. The V and J calls, along with clone size, are taken from TCRdb and not from the paper's own processing. The sample has 200,000 to 300,000 distinct CDR3 sequences on record, about 3.5% of them singletons. The top ten constitute around 19% of the sample.

Trimming at the junction amounts to 6 bases on V and 0 bases on J, and the germline ends lie 11 bases apart. The CDR3 has 15 amino acids, counting the end cysteine and phenylalanine. Just CDR3 DNA is preserved here, 45 bases in frame from base 1. CDR1 and CDR2 are read off the germline V gene as MDHEN and SYDVKM. The TCR comes from a man aged 18-30 years who received the YFV17D yellow fever vaccine. Here the chain combines TRBV28 and TRBJ2-2, with the D call tentatively TRBD1 or TRBD2, each fitting 5 bases. Specimen: PBMCs, collected 15 days after the yellow fever booster vaccination. The CDR3 corresponds to CASRNGGSNTGELFF. In nucleotide form, the sequence is TGTGCCAGCAGGAATGGGGGATCGAACACCGGGGAGCTGTTTTTT.